The 12 T cell receptor beta chains given below trace back to one sample, sequenced in a study of shared clonotypes between healthy human individuals. Measured with immunoSEQ multiplex PCR; TCRdb has only the in-frame clones, and not every one. The sample contains over a million clones, approximately 80% of which appear only once. Sequencing was done on a sample of memory CD4+ T cells from PBMCs. As to subset: CD45RA-negative fraction. The receptors here all came from a man younger than 30 in good health. Some clones in this sample may be carry-over from other donors' samples.

This sequence joins TRBV7-2 and TRBJ1-2; possibly TRBD1 for D (5 bases). The CDR3 runs 15 residues. Trimming left V 3 bases short and J 5 bases short, with 16 bases between. Germline V gene lookup returns CDR1 SGHTA and CDR2 FQGNSA. CDR3 amino acids: CASSFGATHPYGYTF. The CDR3 DNA reads TGTGCCAGCAGCTTTGGGGCCACACACCCGTATGGCTACACCTTC.

The CDR3 sequence is CASSEAPRGTGGYEQYF. In DNA form, the CDR3 reads TGTGCCAGCAGTGAAGCCCCACGCGGGACAGGGGGCTACGAGCAGTACTTC. The chain joins TRBV6-1 to TRBJ2-7; TRBD1 matches 11 bases. The CDR3 is 17 residues long. Germline V gene lookup returns CDR1 MNHNS and CDR2 SASEGT. The J segment lost 3 bases and the V segment lost 0 bases, leaving 7 bases of the junction unmatched.

The chain employs TRBV10-1 and TRBJ2-1, with D unclear. The germline V and J ends were trimmed by 2 bases and 5 bases, with 7 bases remaining between them. The germline CDR1 and CDR2 sequences are WNHNN and SYGVQD (reference sequence). This CDR3 is built from 13 residues. Here the CDR3 reads CASSENSDNEQFF. Written as DNA, the CDR3 is TGCGCCAGCAGTGAGAACAGCGACAATGAGCAGTTCTTC.

The chain's CDR3 is CASRLTDRGSTNEKLFF. Here the CDR3 DNA reads TGCGCCAGCAGACTGACGGACAGGGGGTCAACTAATGAAAAACTGTTTTTT. This chain links TRBV5-1 with TRBJ1-4; 10 bases match TRBD1. The CDR3 contains 17 residues. Germline CDR1 reads SGHRS; CDR2 reads YFSETQ. V was pared by 5 bases and J by 0 bases, with 7 bases of the junction left unmatched.

The chain is built from TRBV6-1 and TRBJ2-3, with D maybe TRBD2 (5 bases). Deletions cut 7 bases from V and 9 bases from J, with 11 bases between. The V gene's germline CDR1 is MNHNS and CDR2 SASEGT. The CDR3 length is 11 residues. The CDR3 DNA reads TGTGCCAGCACAGGCGGGCGCACGCAGTATTTT. Amino acids: CASTGGRTQYF.

The sample holds one count of this clone. This CDR3 reads CASSADKGTEAFF. The CDR3 DNA follows: TGTGCCAGCAGTGCCGACAAAGGGACTGAAGCTTTCTTT. The rearrangement uses TRBV6-1 and TRBJ1-1; D unresolved. With 4 bases removed from V and 5 bases from J, the gap between germline ends came to 11 bases. This CDR3 comprises 13 residues. Germline V gene data show CDR1 as MNHNS and CDR2 as SASEGT.

J is TRBJ1-4 and V is TRBV19; maybe TRBD1 (6 bases). The CDR3 consists of 14 residues. Trimming left V 7 bases short and J 2 bases short, with 11 bases between. Per the germline V gene, CDR1 is LNHDA and CDR2 is SQIVND (reference sequence). The CDR3 loop is CASTQGNTNEKLFF. The CDR3 nucleotides are TGTGCCAGTACCCAGGGGAACACTAATGAAAAACTGTTTTTT.

Comment on this clone: A single base separates this from a much larger clone, so it may be a read error. The chain joins TRBV7-2 to TRBJ2-1; D is unresolved. There are 12 residues in the CDR3. Between the trimmed V and J ends, which lost 3 bases and 6 bases, there was a span of 6 bases. In germline, CDR1 is SGHTA, CDR2 FQGNSA. The chain's CDR3 is CASSFRPNEQFF. The CDR3 DNA follows: TGTGCCAGCAGCTTTAGGCCCAATGAGCAGTTCTTC.

This clone was observed a few times. The sample has other DNA sequences that encode this CDR3 too. The chain couples TRBV5-6 to TRBJ1-1; no firm D call. The CDR3 covers 11 residues. V was pared by 0 bases and J by 7 bases, with 4 bases between. Looked up from germline, CDR1 is SGHDT and CDR2 is YYEEEE. The CDR3 bases are TGTGCCAGCAGCTTGGAGAGTGAAGCTTTCTTT. Its translation: CASSLESEAFF.

This clone came up once. This chain connects TRBV5-1 to TRBJ2-2; no definite D call. CDR1 SGHRS and CDR2 YFSETQ come from the germline V gene. Trimming took 3 bases from V and 7 from J, leaving 7 bases between them. The CDR3 spans 12 residues. This CDR3 is CASSWPGGELFF. The CDR3 DNA follows: TGCGCCAGCAGCTGGCCTGGCGGGGAGCTGTTTTTT.

The gene calls are TRBV5-1 and TRBJ2-5, with D possibly TRBD1 on 6 matching bases. With 4 bases removed from V and 2 bases from J, the gap between germline ends came to 15 bases. The CDR3 is 15 amino acids. The germline gives CDR1 SGHRS, CDR2 YFSETQ. The CDR3 region has the DNA TGCGCCAGCAGCACCCAGGGGTTCCCTCAAGAGACCCAGTACTTC. Translating gives CASSTQGFPQETQYF.

The chain uses TRBV7-2 and TRBJ1-1; TRBD1 is a possible D gene (5 bases). The CDR3 has 14 residues. In germline, CDR1 is SGHTA, CDR2 FQGNSA. Trimming stripped 1 base from V and 4 bases from J, with 10 bases between. The CDR3 protein is CASSLVPGPTEAFF. The CDR3 nucleotides read TGTGCCAGCAGCTTAGTTCCAGGGCCCACTGAAGCTTTCTTT.